This T cell receptor beta chain was documented in a study of T cell responses to AZD1222 COVID-19 vaccine. The V and J ends lost 6 bases and 0 bases respectively, with 14 bases between them. This CDR3 region has 15 residues. Germline V lookup: CDR1 MDHEN, CDR2 SYDVKM. Profiling relied on immunoSEQ multiplex PCR, and the TCRdb table lists in-frame clones only, not all of them. The sample shows 110,000 to 150,000 clones, over 90% of them seen only once. Whole-study findings and limits: Vaccine-associated CD4 TCRs spanned spike, dominant at 160-218 and 743-854. Breadth and depth of Spike-specific TCRs rose after two AZD1222 doses.

In the case of this clone: Its antigen is not known.

The chain couples TRBV28 to TRBJ1-2, with a tentative D call TRBD1 (5 bases). The sample in question was peripheral blood, obtained on day 0 of AZD1222 vaccination. This receptor was obtained from an adult in good health. This CDR3 is CASRTPGTANYGYTF. CDR3 in DNA: TGTGCCAGCAGGACCCCAGGGACCGCTAACTATGGCTACACCTTC.